What follows are 10 T cell receptor beta chains derived from one specimen sequenced in a study of T cell responses to AZD1222 COVID-19 vaccine. Method: immunoSEQ multiplex PCR; TCRdb's copy keeps in-frame clones and lacks some. Seen here are around 140,000 clones, roughly 93% observed once, and the top ten hold under 1.2%. The sequenced sample was peripheral blood, obtained 28 days after the second AZD1222 dose. Receptors were obtained from an adult who received the AZD1222 COVID-19 vaccine.

This sequence joins TRBV2 and TRBJ2-1; 10 bases line up with TRBD2. The CDR3 is 18 residues long. V was pared by 7 bases and J by 0 bases, with 12 bases of the junction left unmatched. Germline assignment: CDR1 SNHLY and CDR2 FYNNEI. The DNA of the CDR3 is TGTGCCAGCAAAAGGGCTAGCGGGAGCGCGAGCTCCTACAATGAGCAGTTCTTC. It is translated as CASKRASGSASSYNEQFF.

The chain joins TRBV30 to TRBJ1-5; D is uncertain. V dropped 0 bases and J dropped 5 bases, with 8 bases sitting between them. CDR3 length: 13 residues. The V gene's germline CDR1 is GTSNPN and CDR2 SVGIG (reference sequence). The CDR3, as DNA: TGTGCCTGGAGTGTCATGGGAGATCAGCCCCAGCATTTT. It codes for CAWSVMGDQPQHF.

This sequence joins TRBV27 and TRBJ2-1; TRBD2 matches at 13 bases. The CDR3 totals 14 residues. Germline lookup yields CDR1 MNHEY and CDR2 SMNVEV (reference sequence). V trimming: 6 bases; J trimming: 6 bases; junction bases outside the gene matches: 2. The CDR3 DNA reads as TGTGCCAGCAGACTAGCGGGAGGGGGCAATGAGCAGTTCTTC. Its protein product is CASRLAGGGNEQFF.

V is TRBV11-2 and J is TRBJ2-7, with TRBD2 as a possible D gene (7 bases). CDR3 length: 15 residues. V was trimmed by 5 bases and J by 6 bases, leaving 20 bases between them. Germline assignment: CDR1 SGHAT and CDR2 FQNNGV. CDR3 in amino acids: CASSLGGEGLGEQYF. The CDR3 DNA reads TGTGCCAGCAGCCTAGGGGGGGAAGGATTGGGCGAGCAGTACTTC. Filled out from reference TRBV11-2 and TRBJ2-7, the complete variable domain reads EAGVAQSPRYKIIEKRQSVAFWCNPISGHATLYWYQQILGQGPKLLIQFQNNGVVDDSQLPKDRFSAERLKGVDSTLKIQPAKLEDSAVYLCASSLGGEGLGEQYFGPGTRLTVT.

V and J are TRBV10-3 and TRBJ2-7, with D tentatively TRBD1 (8 bases). The CDR3 runs to 16 residues. CDR1 and CDR2 (germline): ENHRY, SYGVKD. V was cut by 7 bases and J by 0 bases, with 19 bases left in between. CDR3 sequence (DNA): TGTGCCATCAAACAGGGGGGGTTATCAAGCTCCTACGAGCAGTACTTC. Its translation is CAIKQGGLSSSYEQYF.

This clone came up a few times. The V call is TRBV28, the J call TRBJ1-5; weak D call: TRBD1 (5 bases). CDR1 and CDR2 (germline): MDHEN, SYDVKM. Deletions cut 4 bases from V and 3 bases from J, with 25 bases between. This CDR3 has 19 residues. In nucleotides, the CDR3 is TGTGCCAGCAGTTGGGGGAACGGGCCAGGAGGTAAATACAATCAGCCCCAGCATTTT. Translating gives CASSWGNGPGGKYNQPQHF.

The V and J genes are TRBV4-1 and TRBJ1-4; D perhaps matches TRBD1 (5 bases). Germline V gene lookup returns CDR1 MGHRA and CDR2 YSYEKL. The V gene lost 10 bases and the J gene lost 0 bases, with 18 bases spanning the gap. The CDR3 is 16 residues long. The CDR3: CATLDKPGATNEKLFF. The CDR3 DNA follows: TGCGCCACCCTGGATAAGCCGGGGGCAACTAATGAAAAACTGTTTTTT.

V and J are TRBV18 and TRBJ1-6; D not certain. Germline-derived CDR1 and CDR2 are KGHSH and LQKENI. The CDR3 is 14 amino acids. Trimming removed 5 bases from V and 6 bases from J, with 11 bases in between. The CDR3 coding sequence is TGTGCCAGCTCAAGGGAGTACGTTAATTCACCCCTCCACTTT. Its protein product is CASSREYVNSPLHF.

The chain has TRBV2 and TRBJ1-2; 8 nucleotides align to TRBD1. The junction had 7 bases not matched to a gene; V was cut back by 6 bases and J by 7 bases. The CDR3 is made up of 13 amino acids. Germline V gene data show CDR1 as SNHLY and CDR2 as FYNNEI. The CDR3 region is CASSVDRDGGYTF. Here the CDR3 DNA reads TGTGCCAGCAGCGTGGACAGGGACGGTGGCTACACCTTC. The variable domain in full, completed from reference TRBV2 and TRBJ1-2, reads EPEVTQTPSHQVTQMGQEVILRCVPISNHLYFYWYRQILGQKVEFLVSFYNNEISEKSEIFDDQFSVERPDGSNFTLKIRSTKLEDSAMYFCASSVDRDGGYTFGSGTRLTVV.

The chain recombines TRBV2 with TRBJ2-3; 12 nucleotides match TRBD1. Losses at the gene ends were 6 bases for V and 4 bases for J; bases not matched to a gene: 5. This CDR3 spans 15 amino acids. The germline V gene encodes CDR1 SNHLY and CDR2 FYNNEI. This chain's CDR3 is CASSIGTGGPDTQYF. The CDR3 DNA sequence: TGTGCCAGCAGCATAGGGACAGGGGGCCCAGATACGCAGTATTTT.